This is a list of T cell receptor beta chains from one sample in a study of cytomegalovirus exposure and HLA in healthy donors. Produced via immunoSEQ multiplex PCR; TCRdb's table is partial and in-frame only. Counted here are roughly 150,000 clones, about 80% occurring once; the ten biggest clones make up approximately 6%. The sample consisted of PBMCs. These receptors all come from a man in his thirties or forties in good health and CMV-seropositive. The CDR3 runs from the conserved cysteine through the conserved F or W. A D gene is named only where the DNA matches it firmly. A clone size is listed for some rows: how often the clone was seen (once, few, many), or a class if it is expanded.

v_call	clone_size	d_call	j_call	cdr3_nt	cdr3_aa
TRBV7-9	NA	NA	TRBJ2-3	TGTTCCAGCAGCTCAGGGGCAGAAAGGGCAGATACGCAGTATTTT	CSSSSGAERADTQYF
TRBV29-1	NA	NA	TRBJ2-2	TGCAGCTTTGCCAAGGGAGCGGCGAACACCGGGGAGCTGTTTTTT	CSFAKGAANTGELFF
TRBV9	NA	NA	TRBJ2-7	TGTGCCAGCAGCCCTCTAATAGCGGCCGGGGAGTACTTC	CASSPLIAAGEYF
TRBV4-2	NA	TRBD1	TRBJ2-3	TGTGCCAGCAGCCAAGGGACCGGGACAGGGTACACAGATACGCAGTATTTT	CASSQGTGTGYTDTQYF
TRBV18	NA	NA	TRBJ2-6	TGTGCCAGCTCGACCTCGGGGTCTGGGGCCAACGTCCTGACTTTC	CASSTSGSGANVLTF
TRBV11-2	NA	TRBD1	TRBJ2-7	TGTGCCAGCAGCTTGGTAGGACAGGAAACCTACGAGCAGTACTTC	CASSLVGQETYEQYF
TRBV4-1	NA	NA	TRBJ2-1	TGCGCCAGCAGCCAAGGGACTAACAATGAGCAGTTCTTC	CASSQGTNNEQFF
TRBV2	NA	TRBD1	TRBJ2-7	TGTGCCAGCAGTCGGGACAGGTCCCACGAGCAGTACTTC	CASSRDRSHEQYF
TRBV7-9	NA	NA	TRBJ2-5	TGTGCCAGCAGCCGTGACAACCAAGAGACCCAGTACTTC	CASSRDNQETQYF
TRBV7-9	NA	NA	TRBJ2-7	TGTTCCAGCAGCTTAGCTGCCTCTGGTGCCAGCTCCTACGAGCAGTACTTC	CSSSLAASGASSYEQYF
TRBV10-1	NA	TRBD1	TRBJ2-3	TGCGCCAGCAGTGAACAGGGGGAGAGCACAGATACGCAGTATTTT	CASSEQGESTDTQYF
TRBV6-4	NA	NA	TRBJ1-1	TGTGCCAGCACCAGGACTGAGAACACTGAAGCTTTCTTT	CASTRTENTEAFF
TRBV30	NA	NA	TRBJ2-5	TGTGCCTGGAGTAGCAGGTCCCAAGAGACCCAGTACTTC	CAWSSRSQETQYF
TRBV6-5	NA	NA	TRBJ1-5	TGTGCCAGCAGTGGACATAGCAATCAGCCCCAGCATTTT	CASSGHSNQPQHF
TRBV15	NA	TRBD1	TRBJ2-7	TGTGCCACCAGCAGAGATAGGGGGCAACTTTACGAGCAGTACTTC	CATSRDRGQLYEQYF
TRBV25-1	NA	NA	TRBJ1-1	TGTGCCAGCAGTGAAGAGGGATTTGAAGCTTTCTTT	CASSEEGFEAFF
TRBV6-1	NA	NA	TRBJ2-7	TGTGCCAGCGCACGATCGTCGGGACTCCCGATTTACTTC	CASARSSGLPIYF
TRBV4-1	once	TRBD2	TRBJ2-5	TGCGCCAGCAGCCAAGATACCGGGACTAGTAAGACCCAGTACTTC	CASSQDTGTSKTQYF
TRBV5-1	few	NA	TRBJ2-7	TGCGCCAGCAGCTTCCGGCAGGGGCAAGGCGAGCAGTACTTC	CASSFRQGQGEQYF
TRBV9	NA	NA	TRBJ2-7	TGTGCCAGCAGCGTAGATTACGGGGGAGGTTACGAGCAGTACTTC	CASSVDYGGGYEQYF
TRBV6-5	NA	NA	TRBJ1-6	TGTGCCAGCAGTCAGGGGCCCTGGGGTAGTACCCTCCACTTT	CASSQGPWGSTLHF
TRBV11-2	NA	NA	TRBJ2-3	TGTGCCAGCAGCTCGGGGAGGCTTGGAGTGGATACGCAGTATTTT	CASSSGRLGVDTQYF
TRBV28	NA	NA	TRBJ2-7	TGTGCCAGCAGTCCCCCCCGGGGAGGGGACACCTACGAGCAGTACTTC	CASSPPRGGDTYEQYF
TRBV2	NA	NA	TRBJ1-5	TGTGCCAGCAGTACGGACAGCCATCAGCCCCAGCATTTT	CASSTDSHQPQHF
TRBV4-3	once	TRBD2	TRBJ2-1	TGCGCCAGCAGCCAAGCGGTCAAAACCGGGACTAGCGGGGGGATTTACAATGAGCAGTTCTTC	CASSQAVKTGTSGGIYNEQFF
TRBV11-2	NA	NA	TRBJ2-1	TGTGCCAGCAGCTTAGATTTTGCTGAGATTGAGCAGTTCTTC	CASSLDFAEIEQFF
TRBV30	NA	NA	TRBJ2-4	TGTGCCTGGAGTGTTTGGAGGGGGCAGAGGGTGGGTCAGTACTTC	CAWSVWRGQRVGQYF
TRBV11-2	NA	NA	TRBJ1-2	TGTGCCAGCAGCTATGCCCGGGGAGACTATGGCTACACCTTC	CASSYARGDYGYTF
TRBV4-1	NA	NA	TRBJ2-2	TGCGCCAGCAGCCCCCTAGGGGGGGGGACCGGGGAGCTGTTTTTT	CASSPLGGGTGELFF
TRBV5-5	NA	NA	TRBJ1-2	TGTGCCAGCAGCCGGACTGTAGAGGCTAACTATGGCTACACCTTC	CASSRTVEANYGYTF
TRBV19	NA	NA	TRBJ2-2	TGTGCCAGTATGGGGGCGGACACCGGGGAGCTGTTTTTT	CASMGADTGELFF
TRBV28	NA	NA	TRBJ1-1	TGTGCCAGCAGTTTGGTACAGGCGAACACTGAAGCTTTCTTT	CASSLVQANTEAFF
TRBV18	NA	TRBD2	TRBJ2-3	TGTGCCAGCTCACCAATCCAGAGACTAGCGGGAGATCCAGATACGCAGTATTTT	CASSPIQRLAGDPDTQYF
TRBV19	NA	TRBD1	TRBJ1-4	TGTGCCACCTCCGACAGGGGCGGTGAAAAACTGTTTTTT	CATSDRGGEKLFF
TRBV19	NA	TRBD2	TRBJ2-7	TGTGCCAGTAGTATATCACTAGCGGGCCCCTACGAGCAGTACTTC	CASSISLAGPYEQYF
TRBV7-2	NA	NA	TRBJ2-7	TGTGCCAGCAGCGCTCGCCGGTCCTACGAGCAGTACTTC	CASSARRSYEQYF
TRBV7-9	NA	NA	TRBJ1-4	TGTGCCAGCAGCTTAGGCGCAACTAATGAAAAACTGTTTTTT	CASSLGATNEKLFF